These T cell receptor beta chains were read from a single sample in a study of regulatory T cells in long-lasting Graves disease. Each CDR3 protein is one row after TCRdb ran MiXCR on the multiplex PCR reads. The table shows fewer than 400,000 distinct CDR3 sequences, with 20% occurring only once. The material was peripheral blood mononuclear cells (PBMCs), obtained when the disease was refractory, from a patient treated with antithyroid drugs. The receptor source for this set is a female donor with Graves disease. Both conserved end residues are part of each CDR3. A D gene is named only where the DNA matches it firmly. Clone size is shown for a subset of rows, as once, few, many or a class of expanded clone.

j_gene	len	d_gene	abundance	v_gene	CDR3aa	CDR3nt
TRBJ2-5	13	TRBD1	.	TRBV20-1	CSARGQPQETQYF	TGCAGTGCTAGGGGACAGCCTCAAGAGACCCAGTACTTC
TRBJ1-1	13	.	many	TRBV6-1	CASTWTENTEAFF	TGTGCCAGCACTTGGACGGAGAACACTGAAGCTTTCTTT
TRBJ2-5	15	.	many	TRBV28	CASQRELRSKETQYF	TGTGCCAGCCAACGTGAGCTTCGAAGTAAGGAGACCCAGTACTTC
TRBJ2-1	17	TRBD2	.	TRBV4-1	CASSQGPSGSSYNEQFF	TGCGCCAGCAGCCAAGGGCCTAGCGGTAGCTCCTACAATGAGCAGTTCTTC
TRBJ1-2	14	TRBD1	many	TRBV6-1	CASSTGQAFYGYTF	TGTGCCAGCAGTACGGGACAGGCGTTCTATGGCTACACCTTC
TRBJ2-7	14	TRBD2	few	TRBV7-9	CASALGTKHYEQYF	TGTGCCAGCGCCCTGGGGACTAAGCATTACGAGCAGTACTTC
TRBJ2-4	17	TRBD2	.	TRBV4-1	CASSRLAGDRGKNIQYF	TGCGCCAGCAGCCGCCTAGCGGGAGATCGGGGCAAAAACATTCAGTACTTC
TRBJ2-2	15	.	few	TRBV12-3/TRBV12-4	CASSLRREGTGELFF	TGTGCCAGCAGTTTACGACGGGAAGGCACCGGGGAGCTGTTTTTT
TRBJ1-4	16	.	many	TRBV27	CASSRSPQGINEKLFF	TGTGCCAGCAGCCGTTCCCCACAGGGCATTAATGAAAAACTGTTTTTT
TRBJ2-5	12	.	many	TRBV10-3	CAIRGRGETQYF	TGTGCCATCAGGGGCAGGGGAGAGACCCAGTACTTC
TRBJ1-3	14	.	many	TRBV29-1	CSVSDRLPGNTIYF	TGCAGCGTTTCCGACAGGCTGCCTGGAAACACCATATATTTT
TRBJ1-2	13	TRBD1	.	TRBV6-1	CASSHGQGNGYTF	TGTGCCAGCAGTCACGGACAGGGTAATGGCTACACCTTC
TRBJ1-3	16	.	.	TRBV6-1	CASSDRSHSSGNTIYF	TGTGCCAGCAGTGACCGGTCCCACAGCTCTGGAAACACCATATATTTT
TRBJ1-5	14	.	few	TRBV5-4	CASSLAGDRQPQHF	TGTGCCAGCAGCTTGGCGGGGGACCGCCAGCCCCAGCATTTT
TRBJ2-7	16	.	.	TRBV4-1	CASSPPGTGSSYEQYF	TGCGCCAGCAGCCCACCAGGGACGGGGAGCTCCTACGAGCAGTACTTC
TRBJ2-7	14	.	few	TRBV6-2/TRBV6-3	CASTDGGRGLEQYF	TGTGCCAGCACCGACGGGGGCCGGGGTCTGGAGCAGTACTTC
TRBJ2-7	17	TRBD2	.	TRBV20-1	CSARVTSGSVFSYEQYF	TGCAGTGCTAGAGTTACTAGCGGGTCAGTGTTCTCCTACGAGCAGTACTTC
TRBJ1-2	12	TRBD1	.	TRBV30	CAATTDRAGYTF	TGTGCCGCAACGACGGACAGGGCTGGCTACACCTTC
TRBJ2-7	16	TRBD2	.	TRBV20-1	CSATATSGRFSYEQYF	TGCAGTGCTACCGCGACTAGCGGGAGATTCTCCTACGAGCAGTACTTC
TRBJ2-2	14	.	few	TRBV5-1	CASRQTANTGELFF	TGCGCCAGTCGACAGACTGCGAACACCGGGGAGCTGTTTTTT
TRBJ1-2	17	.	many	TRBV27	CASSTRTEVGANYGYTF	TGTGCCAGCAGCACCAGGACAGAGGTTGGAGCTAACTATGGCTACACCTTC
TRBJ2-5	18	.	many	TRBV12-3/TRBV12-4	CASTHTGGQGICRETQYF	TGTGCCAGCACACATACCGGGGGCCAGGGGATCTGCCGAGAGACCCAGTACTTC
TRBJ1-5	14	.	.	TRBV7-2	CASSLGTSGQPQHF	TGTGCCAGCAGCTTAGGTACGTCCGGGCAGCCCCAGCATTTT
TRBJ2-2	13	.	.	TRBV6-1	CASSYDDTGELFF	TGTGCCAGCAGTTACGACGACACCGGGGAGCTGTTTTTT
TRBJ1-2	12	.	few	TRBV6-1	CASQEGDYGYTF	TGTGCCTCCCAGGAGGGCGACTATGGCTACACCTTC
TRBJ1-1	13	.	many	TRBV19	CASKAYRGPEAFF	TGTGCCAGTAAGGCGTACCGGGGCCCTGAAGCTTTCTTT
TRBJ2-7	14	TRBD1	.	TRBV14	CASSPWTGDGEQYF	TGTGCCAGCAGCCCTTGGACAGGGGACGGCGAGCAGTACTTC
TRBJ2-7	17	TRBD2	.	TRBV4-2	CASSPSGSSGRSNEQYF	TGTGCCAGCAGCCCCTCCGGGTCTAGCGGGAGGTCCAACGAGCAGTACTTC
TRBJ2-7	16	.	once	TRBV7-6	CASSSSPGTPVYEQYF	TGTGCCAGCAGCTCGTCGCCCGGGACTCCGGTCTACGAGCAGTACTTC
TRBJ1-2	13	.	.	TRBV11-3	CASSLAPNYGYTF	TGTGCCAGCAGCTTAGCCCCTAACTATGGCTACACCTTC
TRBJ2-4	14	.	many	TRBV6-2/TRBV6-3	CASSSPLAKNIQYF	TGTGCCAGCAGTTCACCCTTAGCCAAAAACATTCAGTACTTC
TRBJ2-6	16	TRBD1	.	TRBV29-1	CSVWTGGVSGANVLTF	TGCAGCGTTTGGACAGGGGGGGTCTCTGGGGCCAACGTCCTGACTTTC
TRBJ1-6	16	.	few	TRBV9	CASSVARQGNNSPLHF	TGTGCCAGCAGCGTCGCAAGGCAGGGTAATAATTCACCCCTCCACTTT
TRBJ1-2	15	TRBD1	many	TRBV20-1	CSASADREGDYGYTF	TGCAGTGCTAGTGCGGACAGGGAAGGGGACTATGGCTACACCTTC
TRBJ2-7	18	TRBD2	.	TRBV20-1	CSARGTSGSYWSSYEQYF	TGCAGTGCTAGGGGGACTAGCGGGAGTTATTGGAGTTCCTACGAGCAGTACTTC
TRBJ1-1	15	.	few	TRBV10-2	CASRVWREGNTEAFF	TGCGCCAGCAGGGTTTGGAGGGAAGGGAACACTGAAGCTTTCTTT
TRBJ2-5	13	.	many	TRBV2	CASSVNRAETQYF	TGTGCCAGCAGTGTAAACAGGGCGGAGACCCAGTACTTC
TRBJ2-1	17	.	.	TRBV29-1	CSVRDFLLYGSYNEQFF	TGCAGCGTTCGGGACTTCCTCCTTTATGGCTCCTACAATGAGCAGTTCTTC
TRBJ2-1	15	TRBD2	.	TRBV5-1	CASSPRGGVINEQFF	TGCGCCAGCTCGCCGCGGGGGGGAGTCATAAATGAGCAGTTCTTC
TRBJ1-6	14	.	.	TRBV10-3	CAISPGHGNSPLHF	TGTGCCATCAGTCCCGGACACGGAAATTCACCCCTCCACTTT
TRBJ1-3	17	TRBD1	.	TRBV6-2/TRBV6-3	CASSYQQGPRAGNTIYF	TGTGCCAGCAGTTATCAACAGGGGCCGCGGGCTGGAAACACCATATATTTT
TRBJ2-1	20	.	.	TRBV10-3	CAISESSFHQRDSSYNEQFF	TGTGCCATCAGTGAGTCTAGCTTCCACCAGCGGGACAGCTCCTACAATGAGCAGTTCTTC
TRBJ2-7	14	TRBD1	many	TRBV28	CASSLWDRPYEQYF	TGTGCCAGCAGTTTATGGGACAGGCCATACGAGCAGTACTTC
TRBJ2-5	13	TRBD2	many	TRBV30	CAWGPGLEETQYF	TGTGCCTGGGGCCCTGGACTAGAAGAGACCCAGTACTTC
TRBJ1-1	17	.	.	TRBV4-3	CASSQFTMGTRGTEAFF	TGCGCCAGCAGCCAGTTCACTATGGGGACCCGGGGGACTGAAGCTTTCTTT
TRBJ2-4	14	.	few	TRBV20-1	CSARFGLGAHIQYF	TGCAGTGCCAGATTCGGGCTAGGCGCTCACATTCAGTACTTC
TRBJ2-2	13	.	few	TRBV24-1	CATSGTYTGELFF	TGTGCCACCTCCGGGACCTACACCGGGGAGCTGTTTTTT
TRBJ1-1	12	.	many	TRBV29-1	CSVLGPYTEAFF	TGCAGCGTTCTTGGCCCTTACACTGAAGCTTTCTTT
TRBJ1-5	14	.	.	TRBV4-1	CASSQLSGRQPQHF	TGCGCCAGCAGCCAATTATCGGGGAGGCAGCCCCAGCATTTT